This T cell receptor (beta chain) appears in the sequencing data of a study of OX40 agonist ivuxolimab in advanced cancers. Study-wide context: Ivuxolimab was a fully human IgG2 agonistic monoclonal antibody targeting the costimulatory receptor OX40 (CD134). Of the 50 to 55 dose-escalation patients, hepatocellular carcinoma was present in about 19, melanoma in roughly 15, renal cell carcinoma in 9 and head and neck cancer in 9. Intravenous ivuxolimab was administered to patients every 2 weeks at six dose levels: 0.01, 0.1, 0.3, 1.5, 3 and 10 mg/kg. Three dose-escalation patients achieved partial responses, one with hepatocellular carcinoma and two with cutaneous melanoma. A male proportion of around 83% and a mean age of 60 years, ranging from 23 to 79, were recorded for the dose-escalation cohort. The monotherapy dose-escalation portion (N = 52 patients) of the phase I ivuxolimab trial is reported in the paper. The point of sequencing TCRbeta in the periphery was to test whether ivuxolimab changed TCR sequence diversity and drove clonal T-cell expansion. Prior anti-PD-1, anti-PD-L1 or anti-CTLA-4 therapy was permitted, and approximately 41% of dose-escalation patients had received checkpoint inhibitors.

To sequence the TCRbeta CDR3 region, genomic DNA was isolated from the sorted cells. The immunoSEQ Assay was used to sequence the TCRbeta CDR3 regions. TCRdb re-hosts the immuneACCESS table, in-frame sequences only. Its copies lack some clones; in the studies checked, an unresolved V gene accounts for under half of them, and the cause for the rest is not known. This sample lists around 95,000 clones; just under 95% were detected once. 0.26% of the sample goes to the ten largest clones. Worth noting for this clone: The antigen this receptor binds is unknown. No much larger clone exists at a distance of one base, and base qualities are not known.

General conclusions and limits of the study: At doses of 0.1 to 3.0 mg/kg, clonal expansion of both CD4+ and CD8+ T cells in blood was seen between baseline and week 6. The antigen specificity of the peripheral T cells that underwent clonal expansion was not determined. Low levels of normalized T-cell clonal expansion were also shown by some nonresponding patients. In partial responders in the 0.1-3.0 mg/kg groups, normalized peripheral clonal expansion was found to be among the lowest, especially among CD8+ T cells. On average, CD8+ T cells showed more expanded clones than CD4+ T cells after ivuxolimab.

Patients with autoimmune disease history or receiving systemic immunosuppression were excluded from the trial. Peripheral blood for TCR sequencing was collected from all dose cohorts at baseline, on cycle 4 day 1, and on cycle 7 day 1. Samples were obtained from an open-label, multicenter, first-in-human phase I dose-escalation trial of ivuxolimab. Adults with locally advanced or metastatic melanoma, renal cell carcinoma, hepatocellular carcinoma or head and neck squamous cell carcinoma were enrolled in the trial. Before TCR sequencing, CD4+ T cells and CD8+ T cells were sorted from peripheral blood as separate populations. According to the germline V gene, CDR1 reads SGDLS and CDR2 reads YYNGEE. Trimming removed 7 bases from V and 2 bases from J, leaving 7 bases between the germline ends. Measured from the cysteine to the phenylalanine, the CDR3 is 13 residues long. Just the 39-base CDR3 DNA is kept, in frame starting at base 1.

This specimen was CD4+ or CD8+ T cells sorted from blood, taken in a trial of the OX40 agonist ivuxolimab. The chain links TRBV9 with TRBJ2-6, with the D gene not confidently named. This clonotype was sampled from an adult with an advanced solid tumor such as melanoma, head and neck, liver or kidney cancer. The bases read TGTGCCAGCGCCATCCCTGGGGCCAACGTCCTGACTTTC. This codes for CASAIPGANVLTF.